This TCR beta chain was captured in a study of blood T cell repertoires in COVID-19. The CDR3 is made up of 13 amino acids. V lost 4 bases and J 3 bases, leaving 10 bases between the germline ends. In germline, CDR1 is SGHTS, CDR2 YDEGEE. As handled by the study authors: Reference gene primer amplification gave estimated nucleated cell counts. Repertoires were generated with immunoSEQ multiplex PCR, while TCRdb's copy carries only in-frame clones and drops some. D and trimming were read from the DNA, whereas the V and J calls and clone size are those reported in that table. The sample holds 300,000 to 350,000 clones, approximately 86% seen once. The Seattle patients joined while their infection was active and were tracked longitudinally afterward.

This sequence joins TRBV5-8 and TRBJ1-2, with D tentatively TRBD1 (6 bases). The TCR sequence derives from a man younger than 40 with COVID-19, enrolled during active disease. Sequencing was carried out using peripheral blood. The CDR3 reads CASSPHRDYGYTF. The CDR3 nucleotides are TGTGCCAGCAGCCCGCACAGGGACTATGGCTACACCTTC. Full variable domain (outside the CDR3, taken from reference TRBV5-8 and TRBJ1-2): EAGVTQSPTHLIKTRGQQATLRCSPISGHTSVYWYQQALGLGLQFLLWYDEGEERNRGNFPPRFSGRQFPNYSSELNVNALELEDSALYLCASSPHRDYGYTFGSGTRLTVV.